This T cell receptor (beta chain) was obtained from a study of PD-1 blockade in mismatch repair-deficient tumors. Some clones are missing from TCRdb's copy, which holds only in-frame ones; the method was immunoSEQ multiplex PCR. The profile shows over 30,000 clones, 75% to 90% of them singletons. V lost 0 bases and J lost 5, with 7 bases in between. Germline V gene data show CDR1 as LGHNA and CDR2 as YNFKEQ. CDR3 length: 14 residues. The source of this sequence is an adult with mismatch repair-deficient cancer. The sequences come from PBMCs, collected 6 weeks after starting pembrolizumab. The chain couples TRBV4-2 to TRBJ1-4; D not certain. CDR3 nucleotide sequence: TGTGCCAGCAGCCAAGAGTGGCAGAATGAAAAACTGTTTTTT. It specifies CASSQEWQNEKLFF.